The source of this T cell receptor (beta chain) is a study of blood T cell repertoires in COVID-19. Clones were read by immunoSEQ multiplex PCR, and TCRdb kept only the in-frame ones, dropping some. The sample has some 400,000 clones, about 89% seen once. Germline assignment: CDR1 LNHDA and CDR2 SQIVND (reference sequence). The V and J ends lost 4 bases and 10 bases respectively, with 29 bases between them. The CDR3 length is 18 residues. J is TRBJ1-5 and V is TRBV19; tentative D call: TRBD1 (6 bases). The sequencing sample was made of peripheral blood. The receptor was derived from an older woman with COVID-19, enrolled during active disease. The CDR3 is CASSTPRGRERGISPQHF. CDR3 sequence (DNA): TGTGCCAGTAGTACGCCCAGGGGCAGGGAGAGAGGAATCAGCCCCCAGCATTTT. Full variable domain (remainder filled in from reference TRBV19 and TRBJ1-5): DGGITQSPKYLFRKEGQNVTLSCEQNLNHDAMYWYRQDPGQGLRLIYYSQIVNDFQKGDIAEGYSVSREKKESFPLTVTSAQKNPTAFYLCASSTPRGRERGISPQHFGDGTRLSIL.